Presented here are 18 T cell receptor beta chains from one specimen sequenced in a study of blood T cell repertoires in COVID-19. Sequencing was performed with immunoSEQ multiplex PCR; in TCRdb, only in-frame clones are kept and a portion is missing. Of around 60,000 clones listed, around four fifths are singletons. The specimen was peripheral blood. Receptors were obtained from an elderly man with acute or convalescent COVID-19.

The V gene is TRBV3-1 (or the pseudogene TRBV3-2), the J gene TRBJ2-1, with TRBD2 matching 8 bases. Germline CDR1 is LGHDT and CDR2 is YNNKEL (reference sequence). The CDR3 has 13 amino acids. The V gene end was trimmed by 4 bases and the J gene end by 8 bases; junction bases not matched to a gene: 4. CDR3 loop: CASSPGGNDEQFF. The CDR3 DNA reads TGTGCCAGCAGCCCGGGGGGGAACGATGAGCAGTTCTTC.

CDR3 in DNA: TGTGCCAGCAGCCCGCCGGGACAGGGGTACTATGGCTACACCTTC. Encoded protein: CASSPPGQGYYGYTF. J is TRBJ1-2 and V is TRBV6-5; 10 bases are a match to TRBD1. CDR1 and CDR2 from the germline V gene are MNHEY and SVGAGI. The CDR3 contains 15 residues. After removal of 6 bases from V and 3 bases from J, the junction contained 7 bases not matched to a gene.

This chain links TRBV7-2 with TRBJ1-5; TRBD1 might be the D (6 bases). V was shortened by 3 bases and J by 0 bases, with 9 bases between the two germline ends. Germline CDR1 reads SGHTA; CDR2 reads FQGNSA. The CDR3 sequence is 15 residues long. The CDR3: CASSFGQNSNQPQHF. The CDR3 DNA sequence: TGTGCCAGCAGCTTCGGACAGAATAGCAATCAGCCCCAGCATTTT.

The chain recombines TRBV2 with TRBJ2-7; weak D call: TRBD1 (5 bases). The germline V gene has CDR1 SNHLY and CDR2 FYNNEI. Trimming pared 1 base from V and 7 bases from J, leaving 11 bases between. The CDR3 runs 13 residues. Here the CDR3 reads CASSEDRMGEQYF. The DNA of the CDR3 is TGTGCCAGCAGTGAAGACAGGATGGGGGAGCAGTACTTC.

V gene TRBV2 combines with J gene TRBJ2-5, with TRBD2 matching over 9 bases. The CDR3 has 14 residues. V gave up 8 bases and J gave up 5 bases; unmatched junction bases: 9. The V gene's germline CDR1 is SNHLY and CDR2 FYNNEI. The CDR3, as DNA: TGTGCCAGCTTTGGCGGGGGGGCCTTGGAGACCCAGTACTTC. It specifies CASFGGGALETQYF.

This clone showed up just once. The chain is built from TRBV24-1 and TRBJ1-2; D is unclear. This CDR3 spans 12 amino acids. Between the trimmed V and J ends, which lost 3 bases and 6 bases, there was a span of 7 bases. Germline CDR1 reads KGHDR; CDR2 reads SFDVKD. This chain's CDR3 is CATSDEVNGYTF. Written as DNA, the CDR3 is TGTGCCACCAGTGATGAGGTTAATGGCTACACCTTC.

This clone showed up just a few times. This chain uses TRBV13 with TRBJ2-7; no definite D call. The V gene's germline CDR1 is PRHDT and CDR2 FYEKMQ (reference sequence). This CDR3 has 12 amino acids. Trimming shortened V by 4 bases and J by 0 bases, and 4 bases separated the two germline ends. CDR3 loop: CASSSFSYEQYF. For the CDR3, the DNA is TGTGCCAGCAGCTCATTCTCCTACGAGCAGTACTTC.

This clone appeared once. The chain recombines TRBV10-3 with TRBJ2-5, with D perhaps TRBD1 (5 bases). V lost 1 base to trimming and J lost 5 bases, with 11 bases between them. CDR1 is ENHRY and CDR2 is SYGVKD in the germline V gene. The CDR3 spans 14 residues. CDR3 nucleotides: TGTGCCATCAGTGAGTTCCAGGGTATGGAGACCCAGTACTTC. It encodes CAISEFQGMETQYF.

A word on this clone: Other DNA sequences in the same sample also yield this CDR3. The rearrangement uses TRBV4-1 and TRBJ2-5; the match to TRBD1 covers 8 bases. V shed 0 bases and J 5 bases; nucleotides not matched to a gene: 5. Germline V gene data show CDR1 as MGHRA and CDR2 as YSYEKL. The CDR3 covers 15 residues. In nucleotides, the CDR3 is TGCGCCAGCAGCCAAGATGGGACAGGAGTGGAGACCCAGTACTTC. As protein: CASSQDGTGVETQYF.

The chain couples TRBV9 to TRBJ2-7; unclear D gene. Germline CDR1 SGDLS, CDR2 YYNGEE. CDR3 length equals 11 residues. Between the trimmed V and J ends, which lost 4 bases and 3 bases, there was a span of 5 bases. CDR3 amino acids: CASSPGYEQYF. Here the CDR3 DNA reads TGTGCCAGCAGCCCGGGCTACGAGCAGTACTTC.

The V call is TRBV11-2, the J call TRBJ1-1; D remains unclear. Trimming cost V 5 bases and J 2 bases, with 12 bases left between them. This CDR3 has 14 residues. CDR1 is SGHAT, CDR2 FQNNGV, per germline. The CDR3 is CASSAQYANTEAFF. The CDR3 DNA reads as TGTGCCAGCAGCGCCCAGTACGCCAACACTGAAGCTTTCTTT. Supplemented by reference TRBV11-2 and TRBJ1-1, the full variable domain reads EAGVAQSPRYKIIEKRQSVAFWCNPISGHATLYWYQQILGQGPKLLIQFQNNGVVDDSQLPKDRFSAERLKGVDSTLKIQPAKLEDSAVYLCASSAQYANTEAFFGQGTRLTVV.

The chain joins TRBV7-3 to TRBJ1-2; 8 nucleotides match TRBD1. Per germline, CDR1 SGHTA and CDR2 FQGTGA. CDR3 length equals 13 residues. After removal of 5 bases from V and 6 bases from J, the junction contained 5 bases not matched to a gene. The CDR3: CASSAGGGDGYTF. The CDR3 DNA sequence: TGTGCCAGCAGCGCAGGGGGCGGCGATGGCTACACCTTC.

This clone appeared a single time. This chain connects TRBV10-2 to TRBJ2-7, with TRBD1 identical over 9 bases. This CDR3 comprises 15 residues. Germline values: CDR1 WSHSY, CDR2 SAAADI. The trim removed 7 bases at V and 2 bases at J, leaving 9 bases unmatched. CDR3 sequence (DNA): TGCGCCAGCAATTCGCAGGACAGGGGTACCTACGAGCAGTACTTC. It translates to CASNSQDRGTYEQYF.

This clone occurred once. CDR3 DNA: TGTGCCAGCTCACCCGGAGGCGGAAATTCACCCCTCCACTTT. Encoded protein: CASSPGGGNSPLHF. This sequence joins TRBV18 and TRBJ1-6; no definite D call. Germline-derived CDR1 and CDR2 are KGHSH and LQKENI. This CDR3 comprises 14 residues. Trimming stripped 3 bases from V and 7 bases from J, with 10 bases between.

This clone came up a few times. The V call is TRBV7-4, the J call TRBJ1-5, with 8 bases identical to TRBD1. The germline V gene encodes CDR1 SGHVT and CDR2 SQSDAQ. This CDR3 spans 16 amino acids. V was clipped by 1 base and J by 2 bases; unmatched bases: 4. CDR3 amino acids: CASSLVRGRCNQPQHF. In DNA form, the CDR3 reads TGTGCCAGCAGCTTAGTCAGGGGGCGGTGCAATCAGCCCCAGCATTTT.

This sequence joins TRBV6-5 and TRBJ1-6; 7 bases line up with TRBD1. CDR1 MNHEY and CDR2 SVGAGI come from the germline V gene. After removal of 7 bases from V and 7 bases from J, the junction contained 10 bases not matched to a gene. CDR3 size: 15 residues. Here the CDR3 DNA reads TGTGCCAGCATAGTGAACAGGGGTCAAAATTCACCCCTCCACTTT. This encodes CASIVNRGQNSPLHF.

This chain uses TRBV6-5 with TRBJ1-5; possible D gene TRBD1, 5 bases. Trimming removed 6 bases from V and 1 base from J, with 13 bases in between. CDR3 length: 15 amino acids. Germline CDR1 and CDR2: MNHEY and SVGAGI. The CDR3 sequence is CASSRQKGSNQPQHF. The CDR3 DNA sequence: TGTGCCAGCAGCCGACAGAAGGGAAGCAATCAGCCCCAGCATTTT.

The rearrangement uses TRBV14 and TRBJ2-7; D ambiguous. Trimming pared 1 base from V and 5 bases from J, leaving 12 bases between. There are 14 residues in the CDR3. Germline loops: CDR1 SGHDN, CDR2 FVKESK. In DNA, the CDR3 is TGTGCCAGCAGCCAAGCCAACTACGGCCACGAGCAGTACTTC. Translation: CASSQANYGHEQYF.